Listed here are 27 T cell receptor beta chains from one sample, sequenced in a study of blood T cells in healthy people across ages. Through a sample-barcoded 5' primer and a J-beta primer mix, a second PCR was run for roughly 6 to 11 cycles. MiXCR was run by TCRdb on the 5' RACE reads, yielding one entry per CDR3 protein. This table holds about 720,000 distinct CDR3 sequences, about a fifth found once. The sample consisted of blood. These receptors originate from a man between 70 and 80 years old in good health.

The V call is TRBV7-9, the J call TRBJ2-1; 11 bases map to TRBD1. The germline V gene has CDR1 SEHNR and CDR2 FQNEAQ (reference sequence). Germline trimming cut 5 bases from V and 9 bases from J; bases unmatched to any gene: 3. The CDR3 has 13 amino acids. The CDR3 region has the DNA TGTGCCAGCAGCCAGGACAGGGGGCCTGAGCAGTTCTTC. Residues: CASSQDRGPEQFF.

A few counts support this clonotype. This chain uses TRBV10-2 with TRBJ1-6, with a possible D match to TRBD1 (6 bases). Trimming removed 1 base from V and 6 bases from J, with 10 bases in between. Germline CDR1 is WSHSY and CDR2 is SAAADI. The CDR3 length is 15 residues. The CDR3 spells CASSEYRASNSPLHF. As DNA, the CDR3 is TGCGCCAGCAGTGAGTACAGGGCGAGTAATTCACCCCTCCACTTT.

This clonotype appeared a few times. The chain recombines TRBV7-9 with TRBJ2-3, with 9 bases identical to TRBD2. Trimming took 4 bases from V and 4 from J; bases not matched to a gene: 9. CDR1 SEHNR and CDR2 FQNEAQ come from the germline V gene (reference sequence). The CDR3 has 16 amino acids. CDR3 bases: TGTGCCAGCAGCTCAGGGGTTAGCGGGGGTGCAGATACGCAGTATTTT. It yields the protein CASSSGVSGGADTQYF.

This sequence joins TRBV3-1 and TRBJ2-2; no clear D gene. There are 16 residues in the CDR3. CDR1 is LGHDT and CDR2 is YNNKEL in the germline V gene (reference sequence). V was trimmed by 0 bases and J by 5 bases, leaving 13 bases between them. The CDR3 sequence is CASSQDSPPRTGELFF. CDR3 nucleotides: TGTGCCAGCAGCCAAGATAGCCCCCCGCGGACCGGGGAGCTGTTTTTT.

The chain joins TRBV20-1 to TRBJ2-1; TRBD2 matches 9 bases. The CDR3 has 16 amino acids. J gave up 0 bases and V 0 bases, and 3 bases lay outside the gene matches. CDR1 is DFQATT and CDR2 is SNEGSKA in the germline V gene (reference sequence). The CDR3 region is CSARDAGGSSYNEQFF. DNA for the CDR3: TGCAGTGCTAGAGATGCGGGGGGGAGCTCCTACAATGAGCAGTTCTTC.

Only a few counts were recorded for this clonotype. The rearrangement uses TRBV7-7 and TRBJ2-5, with TRBD2 matching over 12 bases. The V and J ends lost 1 base and 3 bases, in that order; junction bases with no gene match: 3. The CDR3 loop spans 16 amino acids. The germline V gene encodes CDR1 SSHAT and CDR2 FNYEAQ (reference sequence). CDR3 coding DNA: TGTGCCAGCAGCTTAGGGCTAGCGGGGGGGAAAGAGACCCAGTACTTC. Translated, it gives CASSLGLAGGKETQYF.

A note on this clonotype: The junction does not match germline at one end; this may be a read error. V gene TRBV4-2 combines with J gene TRBJ1-5; no reliable D call. CDR3 length: 15 amino acids. CDR1 is LGHNA and CDR2 is YNFKEQ in the germline V gene. The CDR3 here is CAGSQSYRDNQPQHF. CDR3 coding DNA: TGTGCCGGCAGCCAATCTTACAGAGACAATCAGCCCCAGCATTTT.

The V gene is TRBV12-3 or TRBV12-4, the J gene TRBJ2-5, with D uncertain. The CDR3 spans 12 residues. V was shortened by 5 bases and J by 12 bases, with 16 bases between the two germline ends. CDR3 region: CASSRSLGQKYF. In DNA, the CDR3 is TGTGCCAGCAGTCGAAGTCTAGGCCAAAAGTACTTC.

This clonotype turned up a few times. V is TRBV20-1 and J is TRBJ1-3; 9 bases agree with TRBD1. Germline V gene sequence: CDR1 DFQATT, CDR2 SNEGSKA (reference sequence). V lost 4 bases, J lost 7 bases, and 8 bases stayed unmatched. The CDR3 loop spans 14 amino acids. The CDR3 DNA is TGCAGTGCTAACCCGGGACAGGGAGGGAACACCATATATTTT. It codes for CSANPGQGGNTIYF.

This clonotype was picked up a small number of times. The chain combines TRBV5-1 with TRBJ2-2, with a tentative D call TRBD2 (6 bases). This CDR3 has 15 residues. Per germline, CDR1 SGHRS and CDR2 YFSETQ. The V end lost 9 bases, the J end lost 1 base, and 16 bases lay between the germline ends. CDR3 nucleotides: TGCGCCACCTCCGGAGGGTATTTGAACACCGGGGAGCTGTTTTTT. As protein: CATSGGYLNTGELFF.

With regard to this clonotype: In this CDR3 the conserved last residue, phenylalanine or tryptophan, is missing, so a read error is likely. The chain combines TRBV5-1 with TRBJ1-1, with a tentative D call TRBD1 (5 bases). From germline, CDR1 is SGHRS and CDR2 YFSETQ. This CDR3 spans 14 amino acids. V lost 0 bases, J lost 5 bases, and 11 bases lay in between. CDR3 protein: CASSLEPGGTEAFL. In DNA, the CDR3 is TGCGCCAGCAGCTTGGAGCCCGGGGGGACTGAAGCTTTCCTT.

There are a few counts of this clonotype. The chain is built from TRBV11-3 and TRBJ2-3; D is uncertain. Trimming stripped 5 bases from V and 6 bases from J, with 9 bases between. Germline CDR1 and CDR2: SGHNT and YENEEA. This CDR3 is 12 amino acids long. CDR3 DNA: TGTGCCAGCAGCGAGTTCGTTGATACGCAGTATTTT. The encoded protein is CASSEFVDTQYF.

There are many counts of this clonotype. The chain links TRBV2 to TRBJ2-3, with D possibly TRBD1 on 5 matching bases. CDR1 and CDR2 from the germline V gene are SNHLY and FYNNEI. The CDR3 extends over 14 amino acids. V lost 5 bases and J lost 6, with 15 bases in between. DNA of the CDR3: TGTGCCAGCAGTACAGACCAGGGATGGGATACGCAGTATTTT. The encoded protein is CASSTDQGWDTQYF.

The CDR3 sequence: CASSLEAGLNEQFF. Written as DNA, the CDR3 is TGCGCCAGCAGCTTGGAGGCAGGGCTGAATGAGCAGTTCTTC. V is TRBV5-1 and J is TRBJ2-1; perhaps TRBD1 as D (5 bases). Germline V gene sequence: CDR1 SGHRS, CDR2 YFSETQ. Trimming shortened V by 0 bases and J by 7 bases, and 11 bases separated the two germline ends. CDR3 length: 14 amino acids.

This clonotype was detected only a few times. The chain's CDR3 is CAWDYRTSGRVQFF. As DNA, the CDR3 is TGTGCCTGGGATTATAGGACTAGCGGGAGGGTCCAGTTCTTC. This chain uses TRBV30 with TRBJ2-1, with TRBD2 matching 15 bases. CDR1 and CDR2 from the germline V gene are GTSNPN and SVGIG (reference sequence). The ends lost 5 bases at V and 13 bases at J; junction bases unmatched: 9. The CDR3 is 14 residues long.

This clonotype was counted a few times. The V and J genes are TRBV9 and TRBJ1-4; D uncertain. V was pared by 0 bases and J by 3 bases, with 12 bases between. CDR3 length equals 16 residues. Germline loops: CDR1 SGDLS, CDR2 YYNGEE. As DNA, the CDR3 is TGTGCCAGCAGCGTAGATGACGGGCGGTCTAATGAAAAACTGTTTTTT. Translated: CASSVDDGRSNEKLFF.

This clonotype was picked up a small number of times. The J gene is TRBJ1-5, the V gene TRBV6-6; D is perhaps TRBD1 (5 bases). Germline V gene lookup returns CDR1 MNHNY and CDR2 SVGAGI (reference sequence). The CDR3 totals 13 residues. The germline V and J ends were trimmed by 8 bases and 2 bases, with 10 bases remaining between them. The CDR3 DNA sequence: TGTGCCAGCGGGGCGGGGGGCAATCAGCCCCAGCATTTT. This encodes CASGAGGNQPQHF.

This clonotype was counted between two and nine times. CDR3 DNA: TGTGCCAGCAGTCTTCAACCGGGGACACACTATGGCTACACCTTC. Its translation: CASSLQPGTHYGYTF. This chain connects TRBV27 to TRBJ1-2, with D perhaps matching TRBD1 (6 bases). The CDR3 runs 15 residues. Germline values: CDR1 MNHEY, CDR2 SMNVEV (reference sequence). The germline V and J ends were trimmed by 5 bases and 3 bases, with 16 bases remaining between them.

The rearrangement uses TRBV6-2 or TRBV6-3 and TRBJ2-3; D gene unclear. CDR1 MNHEY and CDR2 SVGEGT come from the germline V gene. V was pared by 2 bases and J by 2 bases, with 11 bases between. The CDR3 length is 15 residues. The CDR3: CASSYGLEDTDTQYF. Here the CDR3 DNA reads TGTGCCAGCAGTTACGGTCTCGAGGACACAGATACGCAGTATTTT.

J is TRBJ2-3 and V is TRBV24-1; D remains ambiguous. This CDR3 contains 13 residues. V was shortened by 5 bases and J by 2 bases, with 7 bases between the two germline ends. Germline values: CDR1 KGHDR, CDR2 SFDVKD. In DNA form, the CDR3 reads TGTGCCACCAGTGGGACCTACACAGATACGCAGTATTTT. Its translation: CATSGTYTDTQYF.

This clonotype was detected many times. The chain is built from TRBV9 and TRBJ2-5; 9 bases are shared with TRBD1. The CDR3 contains 15 residues. CDR1 and CDR2 from the germline V gene are SGDLS and YYNGEE. The V gene end was trimmed by 4 bases and the J gene end by 2 bases; junction bases not matched to a gene: 6. Here the CDR3 reads CASSLGTGPQETQYF. The DNA for the CDR3 is TGTGCCAGCAGCCTCGGGACAGGGCCGCAAGAGACCCAGTACTTC.

The chain links TRBV27 to TRBJ2-7, with D perhaps matching TRBD2 (6 bases). CDR1 is MNHEY, CDR2 SMNVEV, per germline (reference sequence). The CDR3 sequence is 14 residues long. V was clipped by 5 bases and J by 7 bases, with 18 bases between them. The chain's CDR3 is CASSPRTTVGEQYV. CDR3 nucleotide sequence: TGTGCCAGCAGTCCCCGGACTACCGTTGGTGAGCAGTACGTC.

To note about this clonotype: A much larger clonotype is one base distant, so this may be a read error. This chain uses TRBV3-1 with TRBJ2-3, with D unclear. This CDR3 comprises 12 residues. In germline, CDR1 is LGHDT, CDR2 YNNKEL (reference sequence). Trimming took 1 base from V and 5 from J, leaving 4 bases between them. CDR3 loop: CASSQGRDTQYF. The CDR3 DNA is TGTGCCAGCAGCCAAGGCAGAGATACGCAGTATTTT.

The chain has TRBV21-1 and TRBJ2-4; the listed D gene, TRBD2, was not tested against the DNA. TRBV21-1 is deemed a pseudogene. The CDR3 is 17 residues long. The CDR3 nucleotides read TGTGCCAGCAGCAAAGGGCAGGGCCCTATAGCCAAAAACATTCAGTACTTC. This sequence encodes CASSKGQGPIAKNIQYF.

This clonotype has a handful of counts. The rearrangement links TRBV20-1 to TRBJ1-2; 10 bases are a match to TRBD1. The germline gives CDR1 DFQATT, CDR2 SNEGSKA (reference sequence). V lost 0 bases and J lost 6; bases outside the gene matches: 7. This CDR3 region has 15 residues. CDR3: CSARDRGTGVDGYTF. In DNA, the CDR3 is TGCAGTGCTAGAGACCGAGGGACAGGGGTCGATGGCTACACCTTC.

V usage is TRBV18 and J usage is TRBJ1-1; tentative D call: TRBD1 (5 bases). The V gene's germline CDR1 is KGHSH and CDR2 LQKENI. The CDR3 spans 14 residues. The V and J ends lost 3 bases and 2 bases respectively, with 10 bases between them. CDR3 nucleotides: TGTGCCAGCTCACCGGACGGGGCCAACACTGAAGCTTTCTTT. Amino acids: CASSPDGANTEAFF.

This clonotype was observed at least ten times. The CDR3 is CASSEGNSNQPQHF. In DNA form, the CDR3 reads TGTGCCAGCAGCGAGGGAAATAGCAATCAGCCCCAGCATTTT. J is TRBJ1-5 and V is TRBV7-9, with D uncertain. Trimming removed 5 bases from V and 0 bases from J, with 8 bases in between. CDR1 is SEHNR and CDR2 is FQNEAQ in the germline V gene (reference sequence). The CDR3 is made up of 14 amino acids.